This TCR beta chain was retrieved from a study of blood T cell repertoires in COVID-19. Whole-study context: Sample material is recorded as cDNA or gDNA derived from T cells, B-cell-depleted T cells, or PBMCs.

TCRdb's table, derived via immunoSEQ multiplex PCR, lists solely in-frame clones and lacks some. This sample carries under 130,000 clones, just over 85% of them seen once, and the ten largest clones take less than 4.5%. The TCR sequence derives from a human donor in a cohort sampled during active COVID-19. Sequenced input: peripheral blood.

For the CDR3, the DNA is TGCGCCAGCAGTCAATCGCGGGGGCCGAGCTCCTATAATTCACCCCTCCACTTT. Translating it yields CASSQSRGPSSYNSPLHF. The gene calls are TRBV23-1 and TRBJ1-6; possible D gene TRBD1, 6 bases. TRBV23-1 is treated as an ORF (open reading frame) with a function not yet certain. The V and J ends lost 0 bases and 0 bases respectively, with 12 bases between them. The CDR3 has 18 residues.